What follows is one T cell receptor beta chain and its context. Its target is not known. This sample stems from a study of PD-L1 blockade in urothelial cancer. In the study overall: Male sex and bladder-origin urothelial cancer characterized about 90% of the roughly 30 patients. Blood samples contained a median about 130,000 T cells.

The CDR3 loop spans 12 amino acids. CDR1 is MDHEN and CDR2 is SYDVKM in the germline V gene. Between the trimmed V and J ends, which lost 10 bases and 7 bases, there was a span of 13 bases. General study results and limits: Enhanced expansion of tumor-associated blood clones at 3 weeks characterized durable-benefit patients.

Described time point: pretreatment peripheral blood. Profiled with immunoSEQ multiplex PCR; TCRdb holds only in-frame clones, not every one. The sample records 45,000 to 55,000 clones, approximately 79% being singletons. The V call is TRBV28, the J call TRBJ1-4; no reliable D call. This material consisted of PBMCs, taken around atezolizumab (anti-PD-L1) treatment. This receptor was identified in a man aged 65 to 79 with urothelial cancer. The CDR3 nucleotides are TGTGCCACCGGGCCGGGATTTGAAAAACTGTTTTTT. Protein: CATGPGFEKLFF.